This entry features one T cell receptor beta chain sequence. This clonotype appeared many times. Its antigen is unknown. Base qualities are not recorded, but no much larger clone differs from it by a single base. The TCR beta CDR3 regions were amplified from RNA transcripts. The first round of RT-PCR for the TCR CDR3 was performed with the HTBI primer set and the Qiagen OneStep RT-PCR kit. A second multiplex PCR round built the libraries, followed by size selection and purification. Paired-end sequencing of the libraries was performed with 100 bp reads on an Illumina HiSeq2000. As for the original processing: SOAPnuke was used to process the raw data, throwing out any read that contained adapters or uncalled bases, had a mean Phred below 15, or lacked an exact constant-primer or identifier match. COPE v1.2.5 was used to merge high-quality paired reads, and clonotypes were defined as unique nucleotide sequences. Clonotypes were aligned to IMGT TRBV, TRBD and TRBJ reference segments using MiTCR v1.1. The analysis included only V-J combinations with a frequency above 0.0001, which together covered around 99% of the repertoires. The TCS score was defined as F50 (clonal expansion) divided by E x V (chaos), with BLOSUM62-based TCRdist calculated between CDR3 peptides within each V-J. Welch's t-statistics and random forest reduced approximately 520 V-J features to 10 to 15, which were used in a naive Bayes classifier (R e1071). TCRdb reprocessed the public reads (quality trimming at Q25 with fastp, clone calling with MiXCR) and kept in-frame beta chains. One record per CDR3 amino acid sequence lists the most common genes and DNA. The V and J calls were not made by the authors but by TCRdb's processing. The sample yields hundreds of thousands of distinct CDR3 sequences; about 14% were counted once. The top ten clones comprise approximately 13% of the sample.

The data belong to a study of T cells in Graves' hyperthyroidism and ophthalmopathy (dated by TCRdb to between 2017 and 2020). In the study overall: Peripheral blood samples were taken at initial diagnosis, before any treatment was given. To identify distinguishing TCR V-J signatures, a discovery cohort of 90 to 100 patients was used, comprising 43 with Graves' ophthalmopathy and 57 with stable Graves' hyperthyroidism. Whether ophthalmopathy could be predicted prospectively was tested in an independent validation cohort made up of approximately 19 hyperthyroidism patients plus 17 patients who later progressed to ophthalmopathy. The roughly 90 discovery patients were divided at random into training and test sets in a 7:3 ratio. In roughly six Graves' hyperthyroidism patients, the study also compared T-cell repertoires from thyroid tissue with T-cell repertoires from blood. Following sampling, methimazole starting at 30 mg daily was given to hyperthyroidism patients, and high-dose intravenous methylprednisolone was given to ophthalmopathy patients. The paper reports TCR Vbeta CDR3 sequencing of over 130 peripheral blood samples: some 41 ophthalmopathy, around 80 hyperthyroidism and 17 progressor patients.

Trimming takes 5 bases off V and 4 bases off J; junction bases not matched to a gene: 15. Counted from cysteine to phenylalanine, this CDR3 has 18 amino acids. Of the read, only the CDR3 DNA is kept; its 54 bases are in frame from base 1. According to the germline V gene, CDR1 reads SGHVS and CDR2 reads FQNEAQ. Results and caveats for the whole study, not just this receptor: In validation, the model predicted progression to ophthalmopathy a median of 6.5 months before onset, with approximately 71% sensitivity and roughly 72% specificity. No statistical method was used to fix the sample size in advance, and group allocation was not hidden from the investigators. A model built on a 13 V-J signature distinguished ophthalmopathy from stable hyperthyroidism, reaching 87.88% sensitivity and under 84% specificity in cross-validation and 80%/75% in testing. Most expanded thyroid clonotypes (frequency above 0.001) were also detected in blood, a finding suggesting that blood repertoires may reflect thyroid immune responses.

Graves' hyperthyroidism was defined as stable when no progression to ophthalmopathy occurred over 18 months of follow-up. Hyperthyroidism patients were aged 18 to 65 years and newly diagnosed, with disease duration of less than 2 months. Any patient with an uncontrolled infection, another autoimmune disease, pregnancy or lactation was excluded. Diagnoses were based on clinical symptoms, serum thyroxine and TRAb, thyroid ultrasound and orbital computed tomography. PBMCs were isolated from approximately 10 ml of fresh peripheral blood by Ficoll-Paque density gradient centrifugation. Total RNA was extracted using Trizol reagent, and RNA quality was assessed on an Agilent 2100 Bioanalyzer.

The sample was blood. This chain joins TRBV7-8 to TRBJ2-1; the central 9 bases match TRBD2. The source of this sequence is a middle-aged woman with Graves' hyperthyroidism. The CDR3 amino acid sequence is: CASSHSTRTSETYNEQFF. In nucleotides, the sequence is TGTGCCAGCAGCCATAGTACCCGGACTAGCGAGACTTACAATGAGCAGTTCTTC.